These 14 T cell receptor beta chains originate from one sample sequenced in a study of technical replicates of blood from a handful of donors. Only in-frame clones appear in the TCRdb table, and some are missing; sequencing was by immunoSEQ multiplex PCR. The table includes 95,000 to 100,000 clones, 96% detected once. Sequencing was done on a sample of T cells isolated from PBMCs. The receptor source for this set is a human donor in good health.

The chain recombines TRBV5-1 with TRBJ2-3; 11 positions agree with TRBD2. The CDR3 spans 16 residues. The V and J ends lost 4 bases and 0 bases, in that order; junction bases with no gene match: 4. The germline gives CDR1 SGHRS, CDR2 YFSETQ. The CDR3 spells CASSGGTSGSTDTQYF. DNA of the CDR3: TGCGCCAGCAGCGGGGGGACTAGCGGTAGCACAGATACGCAGTATTTT.

The chain joins TRBV5-4 to TRBJ1-4; TRBD1 might be the D (5 bases). V lost 4 bases and J lost 2, with 12 bases in between. The CDR3 is made up of 15 amino acids. The germline gives CDR1 SGHNT, CDR2 YYREEE (reference sequence). CDR3 nucleotide sequence: TGTGCCAGCAGCGGCTCGGGGGGGACTAATGAAAAACTGTTTTTT. Encoded protein: CASSGSGGTNEKLFF.

The chain joins TRBV9 to TRBJ1-1, with a possible D match to TRBD1 (5 bases). CDR1 and CDR2 from the germline V gene are SGDLS and YYNGEE. V dropped 4 bases and J dropped 6 bases, with 16 bases sitting between them. This CDR3 region has 14 residues. CDR3 sequence (DNA): TGTGCCAGCAGCTTCTCCCCCGGGGGACCTGAAGCTTTCTTT. Its translation is CASSFSPGGPEAFF.

The gene calls are TRBV6-5 and TRBJ1-2; TRBD1 matches 7 bases. Germline assignment: CDR1 MNHEY and CDR2 SVGAGI. The V gene end was trimmed by 2 bases and the J gene end by 3 bases; junction bases not matched to a gene: 3. The length of the CDR3 is 14 residues. The CDR3 is CASSYTDRDYGYTF. CDR3 nucleotides: TGTGCCAGCAGTTACACTGACAGGGACTATGGCTACACCTTC.

V is TRBV21-1 and J is TRBJ2-1; no check of the table's D call, TRBD1, against the DNA was made. TRBV21-1 is a known pseudogene. This CDR3 has 15 residues. The CDR3 DNA is TGTGCCAGTAAAGGACAGTCTTACTCCTACAATGAGCAGTTCTTC. Its translation is CASKGQSYSYNEQFF.

The V and J genes are TRBV10-3 and TRBJ2-1; D gene uncertain. The germline gives CDR1 ENHRY, CDR2 SYGVKD. There are 13 residues in the CDR3. Between the trimmed V and J ends, which lost 0 bases and 10 bases, there was a span of 10 bases. This CDR3 is CAISESGAQEQFF. For the CDR3, the DNA is TGTGCCATCAGTGAGTCTGGAGCACAAGAGCAGTTCTTC.

The V call is TRBV29-1, the J call TRBJ2-1, with D possibly matching TRBD2 (6 bases). Deletions cut 3 bases from V and 6 bases from J, with 15 bases between. The CDR3 covers 14 residues. CDR1 is SQVTM and CDR2 is ANQGSEA in the germline V gene. CDR3 nucleotides: TGCAGCGTTGATGCGGGACCCCTTACCAATGAGCAGTTCTTC. This codes for CSVDAGPLTNEQFF.

The chain couples TRBV6-1 to TRBJ2-1, with TRBD2 identical over 8 bases. With V trimmed by 4 bases and J by 9 bases, 14 bases remained unmatched. The CDR3 is 16 residues long. Germline V gene sequence: CDR1 MNHNS, CDR2 SASEGT. The CDR3 coding sequence is TGTGCCAGCAGTGCCCAGTTTGGCGGGAGGAGGGGTGAGCAGTTCTTC. Its protein product is CASSAQFGGRRGEQFF.

The chain links TRBV9 to TRBJ2-7, with D perhaps matching TRBD1 (5 bases). Looked up from germline, CDR1 is SGDLS and CDR2 is YYNGEE. The CDR3 covers 13 residues. V lost 2 bases and J 6 bases, leaving 12 bases between the germline ends. CDR3 residues: CASSVSRGTEQYF. Here the CDR3 DNA reads TGTGCCAGCAGCGTCTCAAGGGGCACCGAGCAGTACTTC.

V gene TRBV14 combines with J gene TRBJ2-7; 13 nucleotides match TRBD2. Germline assignment: CDR1 SGHDN and CDR2 FVKESK. CDR3 length: 16 residues. V shed 0 bases, J shed 4 bases, and the junction held 3 bases outside the gene matches. CDR3 region: CASSQDWTSGSYEQYF. The CDR3 nucleotides read TGTGCCAGCAGCCAAGATTGGACTAGCGGGAGTTACGAGCAGTACTTC.

This clone appeared a single time. The rearrangement links TRBV7-9 to TRBJ1-1, with D possibly TRBD1 on 5 matching bases. Trimming took off 3 bases at V and 5 bases at J, with 22 bases between the two ends. Germline V lookup: CDR1 SEHNR, CDR2 FQNEAQ (reference sequence). This CDR3 is built from 17 residues. Here the CDR3 reads CASSFWLPPQGWTEAFF. DNA of the CDR3: TGTGCCAGCAGCTTTTGGCTCCCCCCTCAGGGATGGACTGAAGCTTTCTTT.

The chain is built from TRBV10-1 and TRBJ1-2, with D unclear. With 0 bases removed from V and 4 bases from J, the gap between germline ends came to 6 bases. The length of the CDR3 is 13 residues. Germline V gene data show CDR1 as WNHNN and CDR2 as SYGVQD (reference sequence). Here the CDR3 reads CASSESAGYGYTF. CDR3 sequence (DNA): TGCGCCAGCAGTGAGTCGGCAGGCTATGGCTACACCTTC.

The gene calls are TRBV9 and TRBJ2-7; D remains unclear. V shed 4 bases and J shed 7 bases, with 18 bases lying between them. The CDR3 has 14 amino acids. CDR1 SGDLS and CDR2 YYNGEE come from the germline V gene. The CDR3 loop is CASSPSLGGREQYF. The CDR3 region has the DNA TGTGCCAGCAGCCCTAGTCTTGGCGGCCGGGAGCAGTACTTC.

The chain couples TRBV5-1 to TRBJ1-2; the match to TRBD1 covers 10 bases. J lost 6 bases, V lost 5 bases, and 7 bases had no gene match. The CDR3 runs 14 residues. Germline V CDR1 and CDR2: SGHRS, YFSETQ. CDR3 loop: CASRPGTGVDGYTF. The CDR3 DNA follows: TGCGCCAGCAGGCCCGGGACAGGGGTGGATGGCTACACCTTC.